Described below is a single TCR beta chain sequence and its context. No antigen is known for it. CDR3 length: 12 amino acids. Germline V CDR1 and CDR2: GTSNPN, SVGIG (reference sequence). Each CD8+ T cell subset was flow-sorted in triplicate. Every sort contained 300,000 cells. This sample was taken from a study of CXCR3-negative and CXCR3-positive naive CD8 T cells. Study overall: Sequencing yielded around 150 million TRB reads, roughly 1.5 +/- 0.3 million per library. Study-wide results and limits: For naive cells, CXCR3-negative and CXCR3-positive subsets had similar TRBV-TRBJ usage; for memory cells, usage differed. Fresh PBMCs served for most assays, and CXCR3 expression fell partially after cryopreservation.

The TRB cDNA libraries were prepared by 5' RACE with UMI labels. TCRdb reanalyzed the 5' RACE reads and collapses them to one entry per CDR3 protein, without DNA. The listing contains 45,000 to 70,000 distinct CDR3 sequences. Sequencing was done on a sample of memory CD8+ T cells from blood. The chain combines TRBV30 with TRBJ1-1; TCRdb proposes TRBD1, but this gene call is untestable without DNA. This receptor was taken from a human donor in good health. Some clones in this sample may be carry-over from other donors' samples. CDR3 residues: CAAPYRETEAFF.